These 24 T cell receptor beta chains were sequenced from one sample in a study of cytomegalovirus exposure and HLA in healthy donors. The PCR made use of 60 Vbeta and 13 Jbeta primers. Data came from immunoSEQ multiplex PCR; TCRdb stores just in-frame clones and leaves some out. This sample yields over 150,000 clones, of which 84% are seen a single time; under 5% belongs to the top ten. Sequenced sample: PBMCs. The source of these receptors is a man aged 18 to 30 in good health and CMV-seronegative.

The chain employs TRBV29-1 and TRBJ1-1; D is undetermined. CDR1 SQVTM and CDR2 ANQGSEA come from the germline V gene. The V end lost 3 bases, the J end lost 1 base, and 9 bases lay between the germline ends. This CDR3 is built from 13 residues. The CDR3 bases are TGCAGCGTTGATAGACAAGAGAACACTGAAGCTTTCTTT. Translation gives CSVDRQENTEAFF.

V gene TRBV19 combines with J gene TRBJ2-5, with 9 bases aligning to TRBD2. Germline trimming cut 5 bases from V and 8 bases from J; bases unmatched to any gene: 6. Germline assignment: CDR1 LNHDA and CDR2 SQIVND (reference sequence). This CDR3 contains 13 residues. The CDR3 region has the DNA TGTGCCAGTAGTTTTGGCGGGGGGGAAACCCAGTACTTC. This sequence encodes CASSFGGGETQYF.

The V and J genes are TRBV6-1 and TRBJ2-5, with D hard to call. The J call is doubtful: the DNA matches TRBJ2-7 better. CDR1 and CDR2 from the germline V gene are MNHNS and SASEGT. The CDR3 consists of 12 residues. CDR3 coding DNA: TGTGCCAGCTTAGAAGTCCCCTACGAGCAGTACTTC. Its protein product is CASLEVPYEQYF.

The chain combines TRBV18 with TRBJ2-7, with a weak D call TRBD1 (5 bases). V dropped 6 bases and J dropped 5 bases, with 8 bases sitting between them. The CDR3 totals 11 residues. CDR1 is KGHSH and CDR2 is LQKENI in the germline V gene. CDR3 in DNA: TGTGCCAGCTCCCAGGGCAACGAGCAGTACTTC. Translation gives CASSQGNEQYF.

This clone was recorded only once. This chain uses TRBV6-5 with TRBJ2-1; 11 bases agree with TRBD1. The V and J ends lost 7 bases and 6 bases, in that order; junction bases with no gene match: 8. Germline CDR1 and CDR2: MNHEY and SVGAGI. The CDR3 covers 15 residues. CDR3 protein: CASTPRDRGVNEQFF. The DNA of the CDR3 is TGTGCCAGCACTCCCCGGGACAGGGGGGTCAATGAGCAGTTCTTC.

The rearrangement links TRBV2 to TRBJ1-3; D may be TRBD1 (6 bases). Germline loops: CDR1 SNHLY, CDR2 FYNNEI. The CDR3 length is 16 residues. V lost 5 bases and J lost 1, with 15 bases in between. CDR3: CASSTARGESGNTIYF. In DNA form, the CDR3 reads TGTGCCAGCAGTACTGCCAGGGGCGAATCTGGAAACACCATATATTTT.

V is TRBV5-1 and J is TRBJ1-2, with TRBD1 matching over 9 bases. Germline V gives CDR1 SGHRS, CDR2 YFSETQ. The CDR3 sequence is 15 residues long. V was pared by 4 bases and J by 6 bases, with 10 bases of the junction left unmatched. CDR3: CASSPGDREADGYTF. In DNA form, the CDR3 reads TGCGCCAGCAGCCCGGGGGACAGGGAGGCAGATGGCTACACCTTC.

The J gene is TRBJ2-1, the V gene TRBV4-1, with TRBD2 identical over 8 bases. V lost 1 base and J lost 1; bases outside the gene matches: 12. There are 19 residues in the CDR3. The germline CDR1 and CDR2 sequences are MGHRA and YSYEKL. The CDR3 DNA sequence: TGCGCCAGCAGCCAAGTTGCTTCGGGGGGCGGGAGGTCCTACAATGAGCAGTTCTTC. Translating it yields CASSQVASGGGRSYNEQFF.

The chain joins TRBV5-1 to TRBJ1-2; D remains unclear. CDR1 is SGHRS and CDR2 is YFSETQ in the germline V gene. CDR3 length equals 14 residues. The V end was cut by 2 bases, the J end by 4 bases, with 12 bases between. CDR3 sequence reads: CASSFTTHLYGYTF. The CDR3 DNA reads TGCGCCAGCAGCTTCACGACTCACCTCTATGGCTACACCTTC.

Here the CDR3 DNA reads TGTGCCAGCTCACCTCGTCAGGCCCTAAACACCGGGGAGCTGTTTTTT. This gives the protein CASSPRQALNTGELFF. The chain combines TRBV18 with TRBJ2-2, with no clear D. V was cut by 3 bases and J by 2 bases, with 13 bases left in between. This CDR3 is 16 amino acids long. Germline V gene lookup returns CDR1 KGHSH and CDR2 LQKENI.

J is TRBJ2-1 and V is TRBV27; 7 positions match TRBD2. The germline CDR1 and CDR2 sequences are MNHEY and SMNVEV (reference sequence). The CDR3 is made up of 17 amino acids. J was trimmed by 5 bases and V by 6 bases; bases with no gene match: 16. CDR3 sequence (DNA): TGTGCCAGCAGCCCTATCAGCGGGGCCCGACCCAACAATGAGCAGTTCTTC. Amino acids: CASSPISGARPNNEQFF.

V and J are TRBV7-3 and TRBJ2-7, with 9 positions matching TRBD1. This CDR3 comprises 15 residues. Germline CDR1 SGHTA, CDR2 FQGTGA. The trim removed 5 bases at V and 1 base at J, leaving 6 bases unmatched. CDR3 protein: CASSLTGGPSYEQYF. The CDR3 nucleotides are TGTGCCAGCAGCCTGACAGGGGGACCTTCCTACGAGCAGTACTTC.

The genes are TRBV27 and TRBJ2-7; no clear D gene. Germline V CDR1 and CDR2: MNHEY, SMNVEV (reference sequence). Trimming cost V 0 bases and J 3 bases, with 9 bases left between them. This CDR3 region has 14 residues. The CDR3 sequence: CASSLSGPNYEQYF. Written as DNA, the CDR3 is TGTGCCAGCAGTTTATCGGGCCCAAACTACGAGCAGTACTTC.

J is TRBJ2-5 and V is TRBV2; D is ambiguous. Germline CDR1 and CDR2: SNHLY and FYNNEI. Between the trimmed V and J ends, which lost 8 bases and 5 bases, there was a span of 9 bases. The CDR3 consists of 11 residues. The CDR3 here is CASHITETQYF. The CDR3 nucleotides read TGTGCCAGCCACATTACGGAGACCCAGTACTTC.

The V and J genes are TRBV6-1 and TRBJ2-5, with a tentative D call TRBD2 (5 bases). The V gene's germline CDR1 is MNHNS and CDR2 SASEGT. The CDR3 consists of 12 residues. Trimming shortened V by 3 bases and J by 5 bases, and 7 bases separated the two germline ends. DNA for the CDR3: TGTGCCAGCAGTGACAGAGGGGAGACCCAGTACTTC. Translated, it gives CASSDRGETQYF.

In its sample, this clone was seen a few times. This chain joins TRBV5-1 and TRBJ1-1; D is ambiguous. CDR3 size: 13 residues. V dropped 2 bases and J dropped 1 base, with 6 bases sitting between them. From germline, CDR1 is SGHRS and CDR2 YFSETQ. The CDR3 is CASSFVQNTEAFF. Here the CDR3 DNA reads TGCGCCAGCAGCTTTGTTCAGAACACTGAAGCTTTCTTT.

The J gene is TRBJ2-1, the V gene TRBV19; TRBD2 might be the D (6 bases). There are 17 residues in the CDR3. Trimming took off 7 bases at V and 3 bases at J, with 22 bases between the two ends. CDR1 is LNHDA and CDR2 is SQIVND in the germline V gene (reference sequence). CDR3 nucleotide sequence: TGTGCCAGTATCCCTAGCGCCCATCCAAGGGACTACAATGAGCAGTTCTTC. This codes for CASIPSAHPRDYNEQFF.

The chain combines TRBV2 with TRBJ2-7, with a possible D match to TRBD1 (6 bases). V was pared by 3 bases and J by 2 bases, with 14 bases between. The CDR3 runs 15 residues. CDR1 is SNHLY and CDR2 is FYNNEI in the germline V gene. For the CDR3, the DNA is TGTGCCAGCAGTGATCGGACAGTCCGGACCTACGAGCAGTACTTC. Residues: CASSDRTVRTYEQYF. The whole variable domain, filled in from reference TRBV2 and TRBJ2-7, reads EPEVTQTPSHQVTQMGQEVILRCVPISNHLYFYWYRQILGQKVEFLVSFYNNEISEKSEIFDDQFSVERPDGSNFTLKIRSTKLEDSAMYFCASSDRTVRTYEQYFGPGTRLTVT.

The chain uses TRBV13 and TRBJ2-1; TRBD2 might be the D (6 bases). Germline values: CDR1 PRHDT, CDR2 FYEKMQ (reference sequence). The CDR3 is 16 amino acids. The ends were cut back, 0 bases at V and 9 bases at J, with 18 bases in the middle. The CDR3 DNA reads as TGTGCCAGCAGCTTAGGCCTGGGACTCTCGTTTGGTGAGCAGTTCTTC. Translated, it gives CASSLGLGLSFGEQFF. The full variable domain, with the rest looked up from reference TRBV13 and TRBJ2-1, is AAGVIQSPRHLIKEKRETATLKCYPIPRHDTVYWYQQGPGQDPQFLISFYEKMQSDKGSIPDRFSAQQFSDYHSELNMSSLELGDSALYFCASSLGLGLSFGEQFFGPGTRLTVL.

The chain links TRBV7-9 to TRBJ2-7; perhaps TRBD2 as D (5 bases). Germline V gene sequence: CDR1 SEHNR, CDR2 FQNEAQ (reference sequence). V was cut by 6 bases and J by 1 base, with 7 bases left in between. The CDR3 contains 12 residues. The CDR3 spells CASSEGSYEQYF. CDR3 nucleotides: TGTGCCAGCAGTGAGGGATCCTACGAGCAGTACTTC.

The gene calls are TRBV5-8 and TRBJ1-5, with D perhaps TRBD1 (5 bases). Germline V lookup: CDR1 SGHTS, CDR2 YDEGEE. CDR3 size: 18 residues. With 3 bases removed from V and 6 bases from J, the gap between germline ends came to 25 bases. CDR3 amino acids: CASSSPRVMTGVRQPQHF. DNA for the CDR3: TGTGCCAGCAGCTCGCCCCGGGTTATGACGGGGGTTCGTCAGCCCCAGCATTTT.

The chain carries TRBV29-1 and TRBJ2-1; tentatively, D is TRBD1 (6 bases). Germline V gene data show CDR1 as SQVTM and CDR2 as ANQGSEA. The CDR3 is 14 residues long. V was trimmed by 6 bases and J by 9 bases, leaving 21 bases between them. The CDR3 reads CSVATGFGYGEQFF. The CDR3 region has the DNA TGCAGCGTCGCAACAGGGTTCGGTTACGGTGAGCAGTTCTTC.

V is TRBV6-5 and J is TRBJ1-5, with no clear D. Trimming pared 5 bases from V and 5 bases from J, leaving 13 bases between. Germline-derived CDR1 and CDR2 are MNHEY and SVGAGI. The CDR3 covers 14 residues. CDR3 amino acids: CASSSKQNYQPQHF. The CDR3 region has the DNA TGTGCCAGCAGTAGCAAACAGAACTATCAGCCCCAGCATTTT.

The chain links TRBV6-1 to TRBJ1-1, with D perhaps matching TRBD1 (6 bases). The CDR3 totals 14 residues. Trimming removed 2 bases at V and 11 bases at J, with 18 bases between. Germline V gene data show CDR1 as MNHNS and CDR2 as SASEGT. CDR3 residues: CASSETRGRGGAFF. DNA of the CDR3: TGTGCCAGCAGTGAAACCCGTGGAAGGGGGGGGGCTTTCTTT.